The rows below give T cell receptor beta chains drawn from one sample of a study of T-cell reconstitution after alpha-beta-depleted transplantation in children. MiXCR, run by TCRdb on the PCR reads, gives a single entry per CDR3 protein. The sample contains about 490,000 distinct CDR3 sequences, about 10% of which appear only once. This specimen was PBMCs, taken before TCRalphabeta/CD19-depleted stem cell transplant. These receptors originate from a child aged 2-15 years with inherited bone marrow failure, due to receive a stem cell transplant. Both conserved end residues are part of each CDR3. D genes are given only for firm matches. For some rows the clone size is stated as once, few or many, or as a class when expanded; others skip it.

TRBD1	-	TRBV27	TRBJ2-7	TGTGCCAGCAGTGGGAAGACAGGGAGCTCCTACGGGCAGTACTTC	CASSGKTGSSYGQYF
-	many	TRBV7-9	TRBJ2-7	TGTGCCAGCAGCTTAGATGCGGGCTACGAGCAGTACTTC	CASSLDAGYEQYF
-	many	TRBV7-2	TRBJ2-2	TGTGCCAGCAGCTGGGACCACAACACCGGGGAGCTGTTTTTT	CASSWDHNTGELFF
TRBD2	many	TRBV12-3/TRBV12-4	TRBJ2-1	TGTGCCAGCAGTTCTAGCGGGAGTCGGCACAATGAGCAGTTCTTC	CASSSSGSRHNEQFF
-	many	TRBV6-5	TRBJ1-1	TGTGCCAGCAGTTACTCGTTCGGGGGTGGGGACACTGAAGCTTTCTTT	CASSYSFGGGDTEAFF
-	-	TRBV20-1	TRBJ2-5	TGCAGTGCTAGAGACTGGGTCCAAGAGACCCAGTACTTC	CSARDWVQETQYF
-	-	TRBV2	TRBJ2-2	TGTGCCAGCAGAAGACTATCCGGGGAGCTGTTTTTT	CASRRLSGELFF
-	many	TRBV10-2	TRBJ2-1	TGCGCCAGCGGCCGGGACGCCTCCTACAATGAGCAGTTCTTC	CASGRDASYNEQFF
TRBD1	-	TRBV27	TRBJ2-7	TGTGCCAGCAGTTCTAAGCCCGGGACAGAATACGAGCAGTACTTC	CASSSKPGTEYEQYF
-	many	TRBV4-2	TRBJ2-5	TGTGCCAGCAGCCAAGGAGGCGGAGGGGGGTTCCAAGAGACCCAGTACTTC	CASSQGGGGGFQETQYF
-	many	TRBV2	TRBJ2-7	TGTGCCAGCAGGGCGATCTACGAGCAGTACTTC	CASRAIYEQYF
-	many	TRBV20-1	TRBJ2-7	TGCAGTGCTAGAACCGTTTATCGGGGCTCCTACGAGCAGTACTTC	CSARTVYRGSYEQYF
-	many	TRBV25-1	TRBJ2-7	TGTGCCAGCAGTGATCTGCCCACAGGGCCCACTACCTACGAGCAGTACTTC	CASSDLPTGPTTYEQYF
-	-	TRBV12-5	TRBJ1-2	TGTGCTAGTGCCCTGGAAGGGGTTCACTATGGCTACACCTTC	CASALEGVHYGYTF
-	many	TRBV5-1	TRBJ1-1	TGCGCCAGCAGCCGGGGACTTCCGAACACTGAAGCTTTCTTT	CASSRGLPNTEAFF
-	few	TRBV6-1	TRBJ2-7	TGTGCCAGCAGTGAAGCTTTGTTCGGTGTGGCCGTTAACTACGAGCAGTACTTC	CASSEALFGVAVNYEQYF
-	-	TRBV2	TRBJ1-1	TGTGCCAGCAGTGATCGTGGGTTGCTGAACACTGAAGCTTTCTTT	CASSDRGLLNTEAFF
-	many	TRBV20-1	TRBJ2-1	TGCAGTGCTAGAGACGCCACAAGGGCTTTCTACAATGAGCAGTTCTTC	CSARDATRAFYNEQFF
TRBD2	few	TRBV20-1	TRBJ2-3	TGCAGTGCTAGCGGGAGGGGAACAGATACGCAGTATTTT	CSASGRGTDTQYF
TRBD1	few	TRBV6-7	TRBJ2-2	TGTGCCAGCAGTTTGTTACATTGGGCGGACAGGGGAGGCACCGGGGAGCTGTTTTTT	CASSLLHWADRGGTGELFF
-	many	TRBV9	TRBJ2-2	TGTGCCAGCAGCGTAGATGGGGGGACCGGGGAGCTGTTTTTT	CASSVDGGTGELFF
-	many	TRBV6-5	TRBJ2-3	TGTGCCAGCAGTTACTGGGGACCTAGCACAGATACGCAGTATTTT	CASSYWGPSTDTQYF
TRBD1	many	TRBV5-5	TRBJ1-4	TGTGCCAGCAGCTGGACAGGGGGCACTAATGAAAAACTGTTTTTT	CASSWTGGTNEKLFF
-	many	TRBV2	TRBJ2-3	TGTGCCAGCATTCTTTCAGGCTGGAGCACAGATACGCAGTATTTT	CASILSGWSTDTQYF
-	few	TRBV6-5	TRBJ2-1	TGTGCCAGCAGTTACTCGATGGGCACATACAATGAGCAGTTCTTC	CASSYSMGTYNEQFF
TRBD1	many	TRBV29-1	TRBJ2-1	TGCAGCGTTGTCTGGGTGGACAGGCCCTCGGTCAATGAGCAGTTCTTC	CSVVWVDRPSVNEQFF
-	many	TRBV20-1	TRBJ2-5	TGCAGTGCTAGAGATAATAGGTTGTTCCAAGAGACCCAGTACTTC	CSARDNRLFQETQYF
TRBD2	-	TRBV5-4	TRBJ2-5	TGTGCCAGCAGCTTGGTTCTAGCGGGAGCGGAGACCCAGTACTTC	CASSLVLAGAETQYF
-	many	TRBV27	TRBJ1-4	TGTGCCAGCGGTTACAGTGAGGGAGAAAAACTGTTTTTT	CASGYSEGEKLFF
-	many	TRBV20-1	TRBJ2-1	TGCAGTGCTAGTTCAGAAGTCACCTACAATGAGCAGTTCTTC	CSASSEVTYNEQFF
-	many	TRBV2	TRBJ1-1	TGTGCCAGCAGTGAAACCCCGGCTGAAGCTTTCTTT	CASSETPAEAFF
TRBD2	-	TRBV20-1	TRBJ2-3	TGCAGTGCTAGGCATAGCGGGAGCCGAAGCACAGATACGCAGTATTTT	CSARHSGSRSTDTQYF
-	few	TRBV29-1	TRBJ2-3	TGCAGCGTTGTTCAGGGCCACACAGATACGCAGTATTTT	CSVVQGHTDTQYF
-	many	TRBV20-1	TRBJ1-1	TGCAGTGCTAGGTGGGCAATACTGAACACTGAAGCTTTCTTT	CSARWAILNTEAFF
TRBD2	-	TRBV29-1	TRBJ2-3	TGCAGCGTTGATGGGACTAGCGGAATCAGCACAGATACGCAGTATTTT	CSVDGTSGISTDTQYF
TRBD1	many	TRBV7-2	TRBJ1-3	TGTGCCAGCAGCCCTCCCGGGACAGGGGTAGGAAACACCATATATTTT	CASSPPGTGVGNTIYF
-	many	TRBV6-2/TRBV6-3	TRBJ2-4	TGTGCCAGCAGTTACTCGTTGGGCGGAAATTACATTCAGTACTTC	CASSYSLGGNYIQYF
TRBD2	once	TRBV2	TRBJ2-1	TGTGCCAGCAGTGGGGTAGGGACTAGCGGATTATACAATGAGCAGTTCTTC	CASSGVGTSGLYNEQFF
TRBD2	many	TRBV24-1	TRBJ2-5	TGTGCCACCAGTGATCCACCCGGACTAGCGGGAGGATCCCAAGAGACCCAGTACTTC	CATSDPPGLAGGSQETQYF
-	many	TRBV10-3	TRBJ2-3	TGTGCCATCAGTGATGGAGATACGCAGTATTTT	CAISDGDTQYF
-	few	TRBV7-6	TRBJ2-3	TGTGCCAGCAGCTTAGTACCACAGGTCCCAACTAGCACAGATACGCAGTATTTT	CASSLVPQVPTSTDTQYF
TRBD2	-	TRBV30	TRBJ2-1	TGTGCCTGGAGTCAAAGTAGCGGGTCCGAGCAGTTCTTC	CAWSQSSGSEQFF